This TCR beta chain was identified during a study of blood T cell repertoires in COVID-19. Turning to the study itself: The cDNA or gDNA used as material had been derived from T cells, B-cell-depleted T cells, or PBMCs.

The repertoire was sequenced with immunoSEQ multiplex PCR; TCRdb's copy has only in-frame clones and lacks some. The table lists a few hundred thousand clones, around 88% of them singletons. The germline CDR1 and CDR2 sequences are SQVTM and ANQGSEA. V trimming: 4 bases; J trimming: 6 bases; junction bases outside the gene matches: 12. This CDR3 is built from 15 residues. The source is a young woman with COVID-19, enrolled during active disease. The source material was peripheral blood. The chain carries TRBV29-1 and TRBJ2-1, with TRBD2 matching 7 bases. The CDR3 nucleotides are TGCAGCGTTGCGTCGGACGCGGGGGTCCCCAATGAGCAGTTCTTC. Translated: CSVASDAGVPNEQFF.